The entry that follows covers one TCR beta chain sequence. The antigen remains undetermined. Random hexamers served to reverse transcribe roughly 0.45 to 1 ug RNA. TCR beta CDR3 was amplified by immunoSEQ covering 54 Vbeta and 13 Jbeta. TCRdb recomputed calls from the immunoSEQ multiplex PCR reads with MiXCR, one row per CDR3 protein. The sample lists about 160,000 distinct CDR3 sequences; roughly 95% were seen once. These data belong to a study of CD8 T cells in Susac syndrome. Deletions cut 3 bases from V and 2 bases from J, with 11 bases between. The CDR3 covers 15 residues. Findings of the study overall: As acknowledged by the study, its TCR sequencing and HLA analysis included a relatively small number of individuals.

TCR beta was sequenced from blood CD8+ and CD4+ T cells. Through negative isolation, CD4+ and CD8+ T cells were obtained, while TEMRA cells were enriched using FACS. The sequenced material came from CD4+ T cells from PBMCs. This receptor was taken from a human donor with multiple sclerosis. The chain couples TRBV12-3 or TRBV12-4 to TRBJ1-5; no clear D gene. CDR3: CASSLKGWGNQPQHF. The CDR3 nucleotides are TGTGCCAGCAGTTTGAAGGGATGGGGCAATCAGCCCCAGCATTTT.